This TCR beta chain was obtained from a study of blood T cell repertoires in COVID-19. Study at large: Specimens from acute and convalescent COVID-19 originated in the United States, Italy and Spain. Sources were T cells, B-cell-depleted T cells, or PBMCs; the material itself was cDNA or gDNA.

Authors' data handling: Scientists estimated how many nucleated cells there were by amplifying reference gene primers. Sequencing was performed with immunoSEQ multiplex PCR; in TCRdb, only in-frame clones are kept and a portion is missing. Clone size and V and J calls were adopted from that table, with D and trimming inferred from the DNA. The profile shows about 220,000 clones, approximately 82% of them singletons. This CDR3 region has 14 residues. Germline V gives CDR1 MNHEY, CDR2 SVGAGI. Between the trimmed V and J ends, which lost 0 bases and 8 bases, there was a span of 13 bases. The TCR originated in a woman older than 75 with acute or convalescent COVID-19. The chain recombines TRBV6-5 with TRBJ1-2; tentative D call: TRBD1 (5 bases). Sequencing was carried out using peripheral blood. CDR3 sequence reads: CASSYSSAGLGYTF. The CDR3 nucleotides are TGTGCCAGCAGTTACTCGTCGGCAGGGCTAGGCTACACCTTC.